This record concerns one TCR beta chain sequence. Its matching antigen is unknown. The CDR3 extends over 14 amino acids. Per germline, CDR1 SGHRS and CDR2 YFSETQ. The germline V and J ends were trimmed by 3 bases and 5 bases, with 11 bases remaining between them. These data are taken from a study of shared clonotypes between healthy human individuals. Findings and caveats of the study: Researchers sampled only blood; tissue repertoires likely differ. Although depth was large, rarefaction showed that sequencing of the sorted subsets was incomplete.

The authors ran the assay at deep level. Original handling: ImmunoSEQ supplied junction-only sequences lacking quality scores, so filtering was different. Clones were sequenced by immunoSEQ multiplex PCR, and TCRdb holds only the in-frame ones, with some missing. The V and J calls and clone size are taken from that table; D and trimming were inferred from the DNA. The sample carries about 2.3 million clones, less than 95% recorded once. The rearrangement joins TRBV5-1 to TRBJ1-4; maybe TRBD1 (6 bases). Sequencing input: naive CD4+ T cells from PBMCs. As to subset: CD45RA+ positively selected. The origin of this receptor is a man younger than 35 in good health. Some clones in this sample may be carry-over from other donors' samples. The CDR3 nucleotides are TGCGCCAGCAGCTACCAGGGGCCGAATGAAAAACTGTTTTTT. It is translated as CASSYQGPNEKLFF.